This T cell receptor (beta chain) was obtained from a study of blood T cell repertoires in COVID-19 (dated by TCRdb to 2020 to 2021). For context, the study as a whole: Samples from collaborators originated in the United States, Italy and Spain and spanned both the acute and convalescent phases of COVID-19. The prospective study material was composed of cDNA or gDNA derived from T cells, B-cell-depleted T cells, or PBMCs. Deeply sampled blood TCRbeta repertoires from subjects exposed to, actively infected with, or recovered from COVID-19 were included in the dataset. A freely available public database, intended as a resource for researchers studying the immune response to SARS-CoV-2, is where the repertoires were released. Samples came from the ongoing ImmuneRACE study (first 160 participants) plus 1,254 subjects from 6 global collaborators. Nearly every sample came with metadata listing a de-identified subject ID, COVID-19 status, age in years and sex. HLA class I and class II types, where available, came from metadata supplied by the sample provider rather than from assay-based typing.

Collaborating institutions collected whole blood in K2EDTA tubes following their own protocols. For TCRbeta analysis, collaborators shipped samples as frozen whole blood, isolated PBMCs, or DNA extracted from either of those sample types. Study-level results and caveats: The quantity of clinical and demographic metadata differed by source and by participant and was supplied without curation.

A word on this clone: Its antigen remains unidentified. Per-base quality was not reported, and no clone a single base away is much larger than it.

The immunoSEQ Assay, a bias-controlled multiplex PCR, was used to amplify TCRbeta CDR3 regions from genomic DNA. As for the original processing: The number of nucleated cells in each sample was estimated by amplification of reference gene primers within the assay. To quantify the absolute abundance of each unique TCRbeta CDR3 rearrangement, sequence reads were collapsed and filtered. For each sample, productive Simpson clonality was calculated as the square root of Simpson's diversity index over productive rearrangements. Sourced from immuneACCESS, this table was stored by TCRdb with only in-frame sequences that have V and J called. A share of the clones is absent; for the studies checked, an unresolved V gene accounts for under half, and the remainder has no known explanation. V and J calls and clone size are as listed in that table; D and trimming were resolved from the DNA. Recorded for this sample are over 250,000 clones; around 87% of them occurred a single time. The top ten clones comprise 2% to 3% of the sample.

Sequences were obtained from peripheral blood. This receptor was identified in a woman aged 45-60 years with acute or convalescent COVID-19.

The CDR3 in this case is CASSPPRAGANVLTF. In nucleotide form, the sequence is TGTGCCAGCTCACCACCGAGGGCTGGGGCCAACGTCCTGACTTTC. Rearrangement joined TRBV18 to TRBJ2-6, with TRBD2 perhaps the D gene, on 5 matching bases. A distance of 5 bases separates the germline ends of V and J, which lose 0 bases and 2 bases respectively. The germline V gene sets CDR1 to KGHSH and CDR2 to LQKENI. Including the terminal cysteine and phenylalanine, the CDR3 comprises 15 residues. Of all the DNA, just the CDR3 is kept, 45 bases in frame from base 1.